The clone carrying this TCR beta chain was counted many times. V was clipped by 2 bases and J by 3 bases, with 8 bases between them. The CDR3 is made up of 13 amino acids. Germline loops: CDR1 SGHTA, CDR2 FQGNSA. This entry comes from a study of quantifying T cell responses using KT2 cells. Across the study: RNA was reverse transcribed with TCR alpha and beta constant-region primers.

A single-stranded UMI oligo with SP2 sequence was ligated to cDNA 3' ends. First-round PCR used roughly 4 cycles and beta primers RC1.1 and RC1.2 covering TRBC1 and TRBC2. TCRdb reprocessed the UMI-ligation and nested PCR reads via MiXCR and lists one record per CDR3 protein. Among over 35,000 distinct CDR3 sequences, 15% to 20% were seen once, and the ten largest hold around 43%. The chain links TRBV7-2 to TRBJ2-7; no clear D gene. Sequencing was carried out using PBMCs spiked with cells of the T cell clone KT2. The TCR comes from a human donor. The CDR3 sequence: CASSLRWGYEQYF. The CDR3 nucleotides are TGTGCCAGCAGCTTACGGTGGGGCTACGAGCAGTACTTC.